These T cell receptor beta chains were read from a single sample in a study of blood T cell repertoires in COVID-19. The assay was immunoSEQ multiplex PCR, and TCRdb's table has in-frame clones only and misses some. The sample includes about 250,000 clones, 88% seen only once; the top ten take roughly 6.7%. The sample comprised peripheral blood. These receptors were collected from a woman aged 30 to 39 with COVID-19, enrolled during active disease. Both conserved end residues are part of each CDR3. D genes are given only for firm matches. Rows give clone size only sometimes, using once, few, many, or a class for an expanded clone.

d_call: NA; clone_size: NA; j_call: TRBJ2-3; v_call: TRBV10-3; cdr3_nt: TGTGCCATCACCCGACAGAGCACAGATACGCAGTATTTT; cdr3_aa: CAITRQSTDTQYF
d_call: NA; clone_size: NA; j_call: TRBJ1-2; v_call: TRBV28; cdr3_nt: TGTGCCAGCAGTTTAGCCTTATGGGGCCTATCTGGCTACACCTTC; cdr3_aa: CASSLALWGLSGYTF
d_call: NA; clone_size: once; j_call: TRBJ2-3; v_call: TRBV19; cdr3_nt: TGTGCCAGTAGTGCAGCGGCCAAGAGCACAGATACGCAGTATTTT; cdr3_aa: CASSAAAKSTDTQYF
d_call: NA; clone_size: NA; j_call: TRBJ2-5; v_call: TRBV3-1/TRBV3-2; cdr3_nt: TGTGCCAGCAGCCGAGGGCGGGAAGAGACCCAGTACTTC; cdr3_aa: CASSRGREETQYF
d_call: NA; clone_size: NA; j_call: TRBJ2-1; v_call: TRBV14; cdr3_nt: TGTGCCAGCAGCCGTAGGGGCTCCTACAATGAGCAGTTCTTC; cdr3_aa: CASSRRGSYNEQFF
d_call: TRBD2; clone_size: NA; j_call: TRBJ2-3; v_call: TRBV3-1/TRBV3-2; cdr3_nt: TGTGCCAGCAGCCTTAGGACTAGCGGGGGGCCAAGAAATACGCAGTATTTT; cdr3_aa: CASSLRTSGGPRNTQYF
d_call: NA; clone_size: NA; j_call: TRBJ1-2; v_call: TRBV27; cdr3_nt: TGTGCCAGCAGTCCTACGGGAAAGGGCTATGGCTACACCTTC; cdr3_aa: CASSPTGKGYGYTF
d_call: NA; clone_size: NA; j_call: TRBJ2-3; v_call: TRBV28; cdr3_nt: TGTGCCAGCGGTCCCTCGTCTAGAGGTACGCAGTATTTT; cdr3_aa: CASGPSSRGTQYF
d_call: NA; clone_size: NA; j_call: TRBJ2-1; v_call: TRBV30; cdr3_nt: TGTGCCTGGAGTTACAGGGACGGCCATGAGCAGTTCTTC; cdr3_aa: CAWSYRDGHEQFF
d_call: NA; clone_size: few; j_call: TRBJ2-2; v_call: TRBV5-1; cdr3_nt: TGCGCCAGCAGCCCATGGAACACCGGGGAGCTGTTTTTT; cdr3_aa: CASSPWNTGELFF
d_call: TRBD1; clone_size: NA; j_call: TRBJ1-3; v_call: TRBV9; cdr3_nt: TGTGCCAGCAGCGTAGGGGGCAGGGGGAGCTCTGGAAACACCATATATTTT; cdr3_aa: CASSVGGRGSSGNTIYF
d_call: TRBD2; clone_size: NA; j_call: TRBJ2-7; v_call: TRBV7-2; cdr3_nt: TGTGCCAGCAGGGAAATAGCGGGGGGGGTGTACGAGCAGTACTTC; cdr3_aa: CASREIAGGVYEQYF
d_call: NA; clone_size: NA; j_call: TRBJ2-1; v_call: TRBV2; cdr3_nt: TGTGCCAGCAGTGTCGGCAGGACTAACTCCTACAATGAGCAGTTCTTC; cdr3_aa: CASSVGRTNSYNEQFF
d_call: NA; clone_size: once; j_call: TRBJ1-1; v_call: TRBV18; cdr3_nt: TGTGCCAGCTCACCCAAAGTCGGACACATGAACACTGAAGCTTTCTTT; cdr3_aa: CASSPKVGHMNTEAFF
d_call: NA; clone_size: NA; j_call: TRBJ2-7; v_call: TRBV7-2; cdr3_nt: TGTGCCAGCAACGCGTATCTAGGTTACGAGCAGTACTTC; cdr3_aa: CASNAYLGYEQYF
d_call: NA; clone_size: NA; j_call: TRBJ1-1; v_call: TRBV10-2; cdr3_nt: TGCGCCAGCAGTGTCGGACAGATGAACACTGAAGCTTTCTTT; cdr3_aa: CASSVGQMNTEAFF
d_call: TRBD2; clone_size: NA; j_call: TRBJ2-5; v_call: TRBV6-2/TRBV6-3; cdr3_nt: TGTGCCAGCAGCTCGGCAGCGGGGGGTCAAGAGACCCAGTACTTC; cdr3_aa: CASSSAAGGQETQYF
d_call: TRBD1; clone_size: NA; j_call: TRBJ1-6; v_call: TRBV9; cdr3_nt: TGTGCCAGCAGCTTCCGGGACAGAAATTCACCCCTCCACTTT; cdr3_aa: CASSFRDRNSPLHF
d_call: NA; clone_size: NA; j_call: TRBJ2-1; v_call: TRBV5-4; cdr3_nt: TGTGCCAGCAGCTTGGACAGGGTCGATGAGCAGTTCTTC; cdr3_aa: CASSLDRVDEQFF
d_call: NA; clone_size: NA; j_call: TRBJ1-1; v_call: TRBV5-1; cdr3_nt: TGCGCCAGCAGCTCACCATCACAGGGCAGGAAAGCTTTCTTT; cdr3_aa: CASSSPSQGRKAFF
d_call: NA; clone_size: NA; j_call: TRBJ2-3; v_call: TRBV11-2; cdr3_nt: TGTGCCAGCAAATGGGGCACTAGCACAGATACGCAGTATTTT; cdr3_aa: CASKWGTSTDTQYF
d_call: NA; clone_size: NA; j_call: TRBJ2-1; v_call: TRBV30; cdr3_nt: TGTGCCTGGTTGGAGGGTTCCTACAATGAGCAGTTCTTC; cdr3_aa: CAWLEGSYNEQFF
d_call: TRBD1; clone_size: NA; j_call: TRBJ1-2; v_call: TRBV27; cdr3_nt: TGTGCCAGCAGTTTATCGATGACAGGGGGCGTTGGCTACACCTTC; cdr3_aa: CASSLSMTGGVGYTF
d_call: TRBD2; clone_size: NA; j_call: TRBJ2-1; v_call: TRBV29-1; cdr3_nt: TGCAGCGCCCTGAGTGAGACTAGCGGGAGGGTTTTCTATTACAATGAGCAGTTCTTC; cdr3_aa: CSALSETSGRVFYYNEQFF
d_call: TRBD1; clone_size: NA; j_call: TRBJ1-5; v_call: TRBV19; cdr3_nt: TGTGCCAGTAGTACGTGGGGTGGGACAGGGGGAGCATCAAGCAATCAGCCCCAGCATTTT; cdr3_aa: CASSTWGGTGGASSNQPQHF
d_call: NA; clone_size: once; j_call: TRBJ2-5; v_call: TRBV18; cdr3_nt: TGTGCCAGCTCACCAGAGGGTGCGGGGGCCACGGGGACCCAGTACTTC; cdr3_aa: CASSPEGAGATGTQYF
d_call: NA; clone_size: once; j_call: TRBJ1-2; v_call: TRBV3-1/TRBV3-2; cdr3_nt: TGTGCCAGCAGCCAAGAAGCCCTATCAGGGGTCCAGGGCTACACCTTC; cdr3_aa: CASSQEALSGVQGYTF
d_call: TRBD1; clone_size: NA; j_call: TRBJ2-7; v_call: TRBV27; cdr3_nt: TGTGCCAGCAGTTTATTTTGGCCTCCGGGACAGTTATCCTACGAGCAGTACTTC; cdr3_aa: CASSLFWPPGQLSYEQYF
d_call: NA; clone_size: NA; j_call: TRBJ1-2; v_call: TRBV7-2; cdr3_nt: TGTGCCAGCAGCGAAAACTACAGGGCTTATGGCTATGGCTACACCTTC; cdr3_aa: CASSENYRAYGYGYTF
d_call: NA; clone_size: NA; j_call: TRBJ2-1; v_call: TRBV27; cdr3_nt: TGTGCCAGCAGTTTTCCTCTGAGGGGGGGAAACTACAATGAGCAGTTCTTC; cdr3_aa: CASSFPLRGGNYNEQFF
d_call: TRBD1; clone_size: NA; j_call: TRBJ1-5; v_call: TRBV19; cdr3_nt: TGTGCCAGTAGATTTTGGGACAGCAGGACTCAGCCCCAGCATTTT; cdr3_aa: CASRFWDSRTQPQHF
d_call: NA; clone_size: NA; j_call: TRBJ2-3; v_call: TRBV4-3; cdr3_nt: TGCGCCAGCAGCCAAGATCCCCAGTTTTATACGCAGTATTTT; cdr3_aa: CASSQDPQFYTQYF
d_call: TRBD2; clone_size: NA; j_call: TRBJ2-3; v_call: TRBV7-2; cdr3_nt: TGTGCCAGCAGCTTAGCCCTCCTAGCGGGGGGGCGGACAGATACGCAGTATTTT; cdr3_aa: CASSLALLAGGRTDTQYF
d_call: NA; clone_size: NA; j_call: TRBJ1-2; v_call: TRBV28; cdr3_nt: TGTGCCAGCAGGGACTTAAACGGCTGGGGTGGCTACACCTTC; cdr3_aa: CASRDLNGWGGYTF
d_call: NA; clone_size: NA; j_call: TRBJ1-1; v_call: TRBV7-6; cdr3_nt: TGTGCCAGCAGCGAGGGGGGGAACAGAGCTTTCTTT; cdr3_aa: CASSEGGNRAFF